The next 5 T cell receptor beta chains were all read from a single sample in a study of OX40 agonist ivuxolimab in advanced cancers. This table comes from immunoSEQ multiplex PCR, and its TCRdb copy is limited to in-frame clones, with some not included. Of tens of thousands of clones listed, about nine tenths are singletons. The source material was CD4+ or CD8+ T cells sorted from blood, sampled in a trial of the OX40 agonist ivuxolimab. The source is an adult with an advanced solid tumor such as melanoma, head and neck, liver or kidney cancer.

In DNA, the CDR3 is TGTGCCAGCAGCTTAGTTGCGACAGGGACCCACGAGCAGTACTTC. Translating gives CASSLVATGTHEQYF. This sequence joins TRBV7-2 and TRBJ2-7, with 7 nucleotides matching TRBD1. The CDR3 is 15 amino acids. Germline V gives CDR1 SGHTA, CDR2 FQGNSA. Trimming at V came to 1 base and at J to 5 bases, leaving 8 bases not matched to a gene.

This chain links TRBV6-6 with TRBJ1-5; 8 nucleotides match TRBD1. The V segment lost 6 bases and the J segment 4 bases; nucleotides outside the gene matches: 8. The CDR3 consists of 15 residues. Germline V gives CDR1 MNHNY, CDR2 SVGAGI (reference sequence). The CDR3 spells CASRAGTGFNQPQHF. DNA of the CDR3: TGTGCCAGCAGGGCCGGGACAGGCTTTAATCAGCCCCAGCATTTT.

This sequence joins TRBV6-5 and TRBJ1-4; a weak D match, TRBD1 (6 bases). The CDR3 sequence is 14 residues long. Germline V gives CDR1 MNHEY, CDR2 SVGAGI. V was trimmed by 5 bases and J by 6 bases, leaving 13 bases between them. CDR3 DNA sequence: TGTGCCAGCAGTCAGAGGGGGGGAGATGAAAAACTGTTTTTT. Protein: CASSQRGGDEKLFF.

V gene TRBV2 combines with J gene TRBJ2-1; 9 bases map to TRBD1. Germline trimming cut 3 bases from V and 8 bases from J; bases unmatched to any gene: 11. The CDR3 is 16 amino acids. Germline CDR1 is SNHLY and CDR2 is FYNNEI. CDR3 sequence (DNA): TGTGCCAGCAGTGATGGGGGACAGGGCGCCTGGGATGAGCAGTTCTTC. The encoded protein is CASSDGGQGAWDEQFF.

The V gene is TRBV5-1, the J gene TRBJ2-7; D may be TRBD1 (6 bases). Germline V gene sequence: CDR1 SGHRS, CDR2 YFSETQ. The length of the CDR3 is 13 residues. V was clipped by 2 bases and J by 5 bases, with 11 bases between them. The CDR3 region is CASSLRGWNEQYF. In DNA form, the CDR3 reads TGCGCCAGCAGCTTAAGGGGGTGGAACGAGCAGTACTTC.